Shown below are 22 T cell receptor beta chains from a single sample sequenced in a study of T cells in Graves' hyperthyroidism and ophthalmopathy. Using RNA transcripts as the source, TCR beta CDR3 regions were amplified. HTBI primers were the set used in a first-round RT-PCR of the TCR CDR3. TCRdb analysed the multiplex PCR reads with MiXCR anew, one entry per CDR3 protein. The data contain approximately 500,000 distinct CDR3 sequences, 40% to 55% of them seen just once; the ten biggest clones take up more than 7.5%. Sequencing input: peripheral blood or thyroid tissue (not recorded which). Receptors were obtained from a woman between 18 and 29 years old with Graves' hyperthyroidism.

For the CDR3, the DNA is TGTGCCATCAGTGAGCCCGGACAGGTTGGCTACACCTTC. It translates to CAISEPGQVGYTF. J is TRBJ1-2 and V is TRBV10-3, with TRBD1 matching over 7 bases. The V gene end was trimmed by 2 bases and the J gene end by 7 bases; junction bases not matched to a gene: 4. The CDR3 length is 13 residues. The germline V gene encodes CDR1 ENHRY and CDR2 SYGVKD.

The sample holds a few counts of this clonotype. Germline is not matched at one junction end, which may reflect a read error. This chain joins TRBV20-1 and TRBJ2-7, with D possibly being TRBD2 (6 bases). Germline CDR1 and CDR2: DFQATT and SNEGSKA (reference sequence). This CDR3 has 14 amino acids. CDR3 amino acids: CSARDVSGDYEQCF. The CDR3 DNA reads TGCAGTGCTAGAGATGTCTCGGGAGACTACGAGCAGTGCTTC.

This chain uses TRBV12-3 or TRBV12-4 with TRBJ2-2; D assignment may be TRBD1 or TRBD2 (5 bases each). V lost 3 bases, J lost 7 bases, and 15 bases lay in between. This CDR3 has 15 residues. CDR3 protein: CASSFGQQGDGELFF. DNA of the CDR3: TGTGCCAGCAGTTTCGGGCAGCAGGGAGACGGGGAGCTGTTTTTT.

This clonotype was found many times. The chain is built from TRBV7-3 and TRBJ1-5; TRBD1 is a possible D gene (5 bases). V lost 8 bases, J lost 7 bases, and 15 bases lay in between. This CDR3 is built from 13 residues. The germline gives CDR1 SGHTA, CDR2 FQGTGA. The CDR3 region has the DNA TGTGCCAGCGCTTCGGGGGTGGGCCAGCCCCAGCATTTT. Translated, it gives CASASGVGQPQHF.

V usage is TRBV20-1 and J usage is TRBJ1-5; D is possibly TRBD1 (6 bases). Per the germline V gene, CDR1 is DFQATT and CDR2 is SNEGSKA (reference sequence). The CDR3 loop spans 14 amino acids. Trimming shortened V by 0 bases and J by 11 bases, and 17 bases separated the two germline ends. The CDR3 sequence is CSARENRVLETQHF. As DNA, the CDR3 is TGCAGTGCTAGAGAGAACAGGGTGTTGGAGACCCAGCATTTT.

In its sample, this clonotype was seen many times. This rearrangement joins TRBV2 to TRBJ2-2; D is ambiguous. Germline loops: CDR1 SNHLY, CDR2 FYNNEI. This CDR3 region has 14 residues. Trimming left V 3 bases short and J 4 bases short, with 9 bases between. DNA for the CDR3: TGTGCCAGCAGTGACAGGCGGAGCACCGGGGAGCTGTTTTTT. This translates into CASSDRRSTGELFF.

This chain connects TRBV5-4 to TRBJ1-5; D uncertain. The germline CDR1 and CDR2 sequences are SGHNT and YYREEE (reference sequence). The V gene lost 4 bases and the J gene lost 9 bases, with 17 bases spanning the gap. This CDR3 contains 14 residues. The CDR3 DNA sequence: TGTGCCAGCAGCCTAGGGATGTCGGGTAGGCCCCAGCATTTT. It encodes CASSLGMSGRPQHF.

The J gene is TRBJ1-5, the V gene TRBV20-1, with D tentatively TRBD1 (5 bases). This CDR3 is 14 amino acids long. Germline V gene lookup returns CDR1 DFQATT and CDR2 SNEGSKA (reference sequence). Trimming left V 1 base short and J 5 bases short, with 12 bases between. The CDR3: CSARGLRDDQPQHF. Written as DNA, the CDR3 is TGCAGTGCTAGAGGACTTCGGGACGATCAGCCCCAGCATTTT.

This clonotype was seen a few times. The CDR3 DNA reads TGTGCCAGCTCACCAAGGACAGGGGGGGAGACCCAGTACTTC. This translates into CASSPRTGGETQYF. The genes are TRBV18 and TRBJ2-5, with 10 nucleotides matching TRBD1. Germline CDR1 reads KGHSH; CDR2 reads LQKENI. V shed 2 bases, J shed 5 bases, and the junction held 2 bases outside the gene matches. CDR3 length: 14 residues.

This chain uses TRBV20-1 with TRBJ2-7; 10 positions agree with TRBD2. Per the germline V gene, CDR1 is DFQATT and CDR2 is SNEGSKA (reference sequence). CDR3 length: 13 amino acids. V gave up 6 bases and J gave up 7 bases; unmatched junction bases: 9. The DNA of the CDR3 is TGCAGTGCCCGGAGCGGGAGGGCCGAAGAGCAGTACTTC. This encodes CSARSGRAEEQYF.

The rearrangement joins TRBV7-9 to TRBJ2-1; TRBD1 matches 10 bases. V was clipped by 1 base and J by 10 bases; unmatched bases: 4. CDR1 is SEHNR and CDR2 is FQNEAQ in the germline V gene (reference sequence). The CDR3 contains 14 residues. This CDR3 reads CASSLEAGQGEQFF. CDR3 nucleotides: TGTGCCAGCAGCTTAGAGGCGGGACAGGGGGAGCAGTTCTTC.

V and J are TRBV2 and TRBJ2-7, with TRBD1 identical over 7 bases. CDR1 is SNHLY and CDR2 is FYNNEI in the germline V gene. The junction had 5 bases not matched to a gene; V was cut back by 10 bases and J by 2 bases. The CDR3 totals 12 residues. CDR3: CATPDRAYEQYF. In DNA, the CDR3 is TGTGCCACCCCCGACAGGGCCTACGAGCAGTACTTC.

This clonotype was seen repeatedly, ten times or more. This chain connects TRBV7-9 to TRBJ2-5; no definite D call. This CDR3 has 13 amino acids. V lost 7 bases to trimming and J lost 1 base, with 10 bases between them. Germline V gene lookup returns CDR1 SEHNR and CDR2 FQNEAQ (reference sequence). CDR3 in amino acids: CASTSPSQETQYF. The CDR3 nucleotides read TGTGCCAGCACATCGCCTAGCCAAGAGACCCAGTACTTC.

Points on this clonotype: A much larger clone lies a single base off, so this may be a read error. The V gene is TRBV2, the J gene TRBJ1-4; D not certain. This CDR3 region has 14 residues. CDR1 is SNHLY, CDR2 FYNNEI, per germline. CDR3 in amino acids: CAGSSWSRSEKLFF. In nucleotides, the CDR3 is TGTGCCGGCAGCTCTTGGAGTCGGAGCGAAAAACTGTTTTTT.

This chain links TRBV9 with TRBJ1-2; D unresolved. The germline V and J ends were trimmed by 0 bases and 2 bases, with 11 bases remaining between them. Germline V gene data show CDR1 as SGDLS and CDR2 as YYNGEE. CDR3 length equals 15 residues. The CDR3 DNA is TGTGCCAGCAGCGTAGGTCCGTTCACCAACTATGGCTACACCTTC. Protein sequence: CASSVGPFTNYGYTF. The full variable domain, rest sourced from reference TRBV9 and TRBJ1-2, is DSGVTQTPKHLITATGQRVTLRCSPRSGDLSVYWYQQSLDQGLQFLIQYYNGEERAKGNILERFSAQQFPDLHSELNLSSLELGDSALYFCASSVGPFTNYGYTFGSGTRLTVV.

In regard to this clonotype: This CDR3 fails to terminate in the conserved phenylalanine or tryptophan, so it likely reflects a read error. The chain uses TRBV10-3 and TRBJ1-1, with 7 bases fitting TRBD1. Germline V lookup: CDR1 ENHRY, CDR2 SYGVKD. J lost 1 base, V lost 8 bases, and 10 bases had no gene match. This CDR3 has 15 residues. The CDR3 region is CAIGGTQGRNTEAFL. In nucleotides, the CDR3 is TGTGCCATCGGTGGGACACAGGGGAGGAACACTGAAGCTTTCCTT.

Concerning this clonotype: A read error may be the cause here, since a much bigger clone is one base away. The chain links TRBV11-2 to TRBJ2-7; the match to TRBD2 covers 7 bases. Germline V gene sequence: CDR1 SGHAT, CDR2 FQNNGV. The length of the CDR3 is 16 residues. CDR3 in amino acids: CAGSQGSGRRPYEQYF. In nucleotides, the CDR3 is TGCGCCGGCAGCCAAGGTAGCGGGCGGCGGCCCTACGAGCAGTACTTC.

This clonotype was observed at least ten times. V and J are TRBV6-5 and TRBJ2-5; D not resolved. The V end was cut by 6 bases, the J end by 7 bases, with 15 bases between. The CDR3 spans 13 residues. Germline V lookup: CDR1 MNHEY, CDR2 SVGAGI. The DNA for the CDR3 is TGTGCCAGCAGCTCCGACTTATTGGCGACCCAGTACTTC. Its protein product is CASSSDLLATQYF.

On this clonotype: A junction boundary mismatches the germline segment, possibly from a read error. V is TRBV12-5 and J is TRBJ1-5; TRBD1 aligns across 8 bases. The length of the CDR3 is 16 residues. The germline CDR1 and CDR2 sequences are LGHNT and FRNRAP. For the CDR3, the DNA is TGTGCTAGTGGTTTGTCGACAGGGGTTAGCAATCGGCCCCAGCATTTT. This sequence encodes CASGLSTGVSNRPQHF.

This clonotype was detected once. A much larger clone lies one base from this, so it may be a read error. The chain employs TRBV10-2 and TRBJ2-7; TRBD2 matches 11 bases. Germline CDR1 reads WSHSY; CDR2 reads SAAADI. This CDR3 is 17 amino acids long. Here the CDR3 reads CAGSLGTSGTSSYEQYF. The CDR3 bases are TGCGCCGGCAGCCTCGGGACTAGCGGAACGAGCTCCTACGAGCAGTACTTC.

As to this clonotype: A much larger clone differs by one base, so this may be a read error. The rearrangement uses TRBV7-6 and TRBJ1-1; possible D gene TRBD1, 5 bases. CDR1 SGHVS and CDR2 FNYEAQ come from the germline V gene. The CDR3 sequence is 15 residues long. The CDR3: CTSSYRGGGGTEAFF. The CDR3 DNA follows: TGTACCAGCAGCTATCGTGGGGGGGGGGGCACTGAAGCTTTCTTT.

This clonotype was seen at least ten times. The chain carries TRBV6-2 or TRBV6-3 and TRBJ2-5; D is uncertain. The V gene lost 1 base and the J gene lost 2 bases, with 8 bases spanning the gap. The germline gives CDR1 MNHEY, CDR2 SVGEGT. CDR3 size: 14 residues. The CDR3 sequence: CASSYFTGQETQYF. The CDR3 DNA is TGTGCCAGCAGTTACTTTACGGGTCAAGAGACCCAGTACTTC.